This is a list of T cell receptor beta chains from one sample in a study of PD-1 blockade in classical Hodgkin lymphoma. TCRdb's table, derived via immunoSEQ multiplex PCR, lists solely in-frame clones and lacks some. The sample holds around 20,000 clones, 70% to 90% seen once. Source: peripheral blood mononuclear cells (PBMCs), taken before the second cycle of nivolumab. The receptors stem from a human donor with classical Hodgkin lymphoma. The CDR3 runs from the conserved cysteine through the conserved F or W. A D gene is named only where the DNA matches it firmly.

NA	15	TRBJ2-4	TRBV7-9	TGTGCCAGCAGCTTAGATCGCTTAGCCAAAAACATTCAGTACTTC	CASSLDRLAKNIQYF
NA	13	TRBJ1-2	TRBV9	TGTGCCAGCAGCCCTGCCTCTAAGGGGCCGGACACCTTC	CASSPASKGPDTF
NA	15	TRBJ2-3	TRBV7-9	TGTGCCAGCAGCTTAGGATCGGGTTTAGCAGATACGCAGTATTTT	CASSLGSGLADTQYF
TRBD1	16	TRBJ1-2	TRBV7-8	TGTGCCAGCAGCTTACTGGGGGACAGGAACTCCTATGGCTACACCTTC	CASSLLGDRNSYGYTF
TRBD1	14	TRBJ1-1	TRBV5-6	TGTGCCAGCAGCTTGGCGGCCGGGACAGGTGTCGCTTTCTTT	CASSLAAGTGVAFF
TRBD1	16	TRBJ2-7	TRBV7-8	TGTGCCAGCAGCTTCTCCTACCCGGGACAGGGAGCCGAGCAGTACTTC	CASSFSYPGQGAEQYF
TRBD2	16	TRBJ2-7	TRBV4-3	TGCGCCAGCAGCCAAGGAGTCCGGGGGGGCAGTTACGAGCAGTACTTC	CASSQGVRGGSYEQYF
NA	14	TRBJ1-1	TRBV7-9	TGTGCCAGCAGCCCCTTTACCGAGAACACTGAAGCTTTCTTT	CASSPFTENTEAFF
NA	17	TRBJ2-7	TRBV7-2	TGTGCCAGCAGCGGAAGCCAGGCGGAGGGGGGGGAAGGCGAGCAGTACTTC	CASSGSQAEGGEGEQYF
NA	15	TRBJ2-3	TRBV5-1	TGCGCCAGCAGCTTGGATGTCCAACCCGCAGATACGCAGTATTTT	CASSLDVQPADTQYF
TRBD2	18	TRBJ2-1	TRBV9	TGTGCCAGCAGCGTAGGGTTCACTAGCGGGGGAACCTACAATGAGCAGTTCTTC	CASSVGFTSGGTYNEQFF
NA	15	TRBJ2-5	TRBV10-3	TGTGCCATCAGCGCGACAGGGACTAGTCTTGAGACCCAGTACTTC	CAISATGTSLETQYF
NA	16	TRBJ1-5	TRBV7-2	TGTGCCAGCAGCTTTTTCTGGGTTGAAAGCAATCAGCCCCAGCATTTT	CASSFFWVESNQPQHF
NA	13	TRBJ2-7	TRBV21-1	TGTGCCAGCAGCAAAGCACCCTACTACGAGCAGTACTTC	CASSKAPYYEQYF
NA	15	TRBJ1-6	TRBV6-6	TGTGCCAGCAGTCTCGACAGATCTGGAAATTCACCCCTCCACTTT	CASSLDRSGNSPLHF
TRBD2	14	TRBJ2-2	TRBV5-4	TGTGCCAGCAGCTTGCGGGGGGGCCCGGGGGAGCTGTTTTTT	CASSLRGGPGELFF
NA	12	TRBJ1-1	TRBV29-1	TGCAGCGCCCTTACAGTCGGCACTGAAGCTTTCTTT	CSALTVGTEAFF
NA	14	TRBJ1-1	TRBV7-8	TGTGCCAGCAGCTTAGCGAACTCGAACACTGAAGCTTTCTTT	CASSLANSNTEAFF